This T cell receptor beta chain was profiled in a study of blood T cell repertoires in COVID-19. Produced via immunoSEQ multiplex PCR; TCRdb's table is partial and in-frame only. The repertoire holds around 180,000 clones, approximately 80% seen once, with around 12% in the top ten. This CDR3 is 15 amino acids long. Germline CDR1 and CDR2: LGHDT and YNNKEL (reference sequence). Germline trimming cut 4 bases from V and 4 bases from J; bases unmatched to any gene: 8. The specimen was PBMCs or T cells enriched from blood (not recorded which). The sequence derives from a man aged 50-60 years who had recovered from COVID-19. This chain joins TRBV3-1 (or the pseudogene TRBV3-2) and TRBJ2-7; 9 bases are shared with TRBD1. The CDR3 region is CASSRRTGQGYEQYF. CDR3 DNA sequence: TGTGCCAGCAGCCGCCGCACCGGACAGGGGTACGAGCAGTACTTC.